These 27 T cell receptor beta chains were all obtained from the same sample, sequenced in a study of shared clonotypes between healthy human individuals. This table comes from immunoSEQ multiplex PCR, and its TCRdb copy is limited to in-frame clones, with some not included. The sample records some 1.5 million clones, roughly 97% being singletons. Input material: naive CD4+ T cells sorted from blood. Noted subset: CD45RA+ positively selected. All receptors derive from a man aged 25 to 40 in good health.

The chain recombines TRBV27 with TRBJ2-1; TRBD1 matches 7 bases. Germline V lookup: CDR1 MNHEY, CDR2 SMNVEV (reference sequence). Losses at the gene ends were 6 bases for V and 13 bases for J; bases not matched to a gene: 12. The CDR3 totals 13 residues. For the CDR3, the DNA is TGTGCCAGCAGAAATGACAGGGTCCAACTACAGTTCTTC. Protein: CASRNDRVQLQFF.

The V and J genes are TRBV13 and TRBJ2-7, with TRBD1 matching over 7 bases. This CDR3 contains 14 residues. Per germline, CDR1 PRHDT and CDR2 FYEKMQ (reference sequence). CDR3 residues: CEEDRAHTTYEQYF. The CDR3 DNA follows: TGTGAAGAAGACAGGGCACATACTACCTACGAGCAGTACTTC.

A remark on this clone: Other DNA sequences within the sample encode an identical CDR3. The chain links TRBV27 to TRBJ2-7; 9 bases are a match to TRBD1. CDR1 and CDR2 from the germline V gene are MNHEY and SMNVEV (reference sequence). The CDR3 consists of 14 residues. Germline trimming cut 2 bases from V and 2 bases from J; bases unmatched to any gene: 1. In DNA, the CDR3 is TGTGCCAGCAGTTTAACAGGGGGCGCCTACGAGCAGTACTTC. Protein: CASSLTGGAYEQYF.

The rearrangement joins TRBV7-8 to TRBJ2-3, with D unresolved. From germline, CDR1 is SGHVS and CDR2 FQNEAQ. V gave up 7 bases and J gave up 2 bases, with 4 bases separating them. The CDR3 consists of 11 residues. The CDR3 DNA is TGTGCCAGCACCTCCACAGATACGCAGTATTTT. This gives the protein CASTSTDTQYF.

The chain combines TRBV10-3 with TRBJ2-2; D could derive from TRBD1 or TRBD2 (5 bases each). Germline CDR1 ENHRY, CDR2 SYGVKD. There are 16 residues in the CDR3. Trimming shortened V by 5 bases and J by 4 bases, and 17 bases separated the two germline ends. CDR3 protein: CAISSRGGLATGELFF. In DNA form, the CDR3 reads TGTGCCATCAGTTCCCGGGGCGGGCTAGCCACCGGGGAGCTGTTTTTT.

About this clone: The sample contains more than one DNA sequence encoding this CDR3. The CDR3 is CASSSSGNSYEQYF. Written as DNA, the CDR3 is TGCGCCAGCAGCTCTAGCGGGAATAGTTACGAGCAGTACTTC. The chain joins TRBV5-1 to TRBJ2-7, with TRBD2 identical over 9 bases. CDR3 size: 14 residues. The V segment lost 3 bases and the J segment 4 bases; nucleotides outside the gene matches: 5. Germline V gene sequence: CDR1 SGHRS, CDR2 YFSETQ.

The genes are TRBV27 and TRBJ2-3; 16 nucleotides line up with TRBD2. The CDR3 totals 15 residues. Germline CDR1 and CDR2: MNHEY and SMNVEV (reference sequence). The V segment lost 6 bases and the J segment 5 bases; nucleotides outside the gene matches: 2. CDR3 nucleotide sequence: TGTGCCAGCAGGGGACTAGCGGGAGGGCAAGATACGCAGTATTTT. Encoded protein: CASRGLAGGQDTQYF.

This sequence joins TRBV5-1 and TRBJ2-3; TRBD2 agrees at 7 bases. V was pared by 0 bases and J by 5 bases, with 9 bases of the junction left unmatched. The CDR3 loop spans 16 amino acids. CDR1 and CDR2 from the germline V gene are SGHRS and YFSETQ. Here the CDR3 DNA reads TGCGCCAGCAGCTTGGTCTCGGGAGGTGTGGGAGATACGCAGTATTTT. This translates into CASSLVSGGVGDTQYF.

The V call is TRBV19, the J call TRBJ1-2, with TRBD1 matching 8 bases. Germline-derived CDR1 and CDR2 are LNHDA and SQIVND (reference sequence). This CDR3 contains 15 residues. V dropped 7 bases and J dropped 2; count of bases not matched to a gene: 9. The CDR3 reads CASNKPTGANYGYTF. The CDR3, as DNA: TGTGCCAGTAACAAACCGACAGGGGCCAACTATGGCTACACCTTC. Full variable domain (remainder filled in from reference TRBV19 and TRBJ1-2): DGGITQSPKYLFRKEGQNVTLSCEQNLNHDAMYWYRQDPGQGLRLIYYSQIVNDFQKGDIAEGYSVSREKKESFPLTVTSAQKNPTAFYLCASNKPTGANYGYTFGSGTRLTVV.

This chain uses TRBV10-2 with TRBJ1-1; 8 bases map to TRBD1. The CDR3 is 14 residues long. The V gene's germline CDR1 is WSHSY and CDR2 SAAADI. With V trimmed by 4 bases and J by 7 bases, 8 bases remained unmatched. Here the CDR3 DNA reads TGCGCCAGCAGTGTGGACAGGGTTATCATTGAAGCTTTCTTT. This translates into CASSVDRVIIEAFF.

The CDR3 DNA reads as TGTGCCAGCAGCCCGGTGGGAGGTACGCAGTATTTT. It is translated as CASSPVGGTQYF. This rearrangement joins TRBV7-9 to TRBJ2-3; the D gene is possibly TRBD2 (6 bases). Between the trimmed V and J ends, which lost 5 bases and 8 bases, there was a span of 11 bases. The CDR3 covers 12 residues. Per germline, CDR1 SEHNR and CDR2 FQNEAQ (reference sequence).

This clone was picked up one time. The chain is built from TRBV11-3 and TRBJ2-2; 10 bases match TRBD2. The trim removed 5 bases at V and 5 bases at J, leaving 8 bases unmatched. The CDR3 loop spans 16 amino acids. Germline V gives CDR1 SGHNT, CDR2 YENEEA. This CDR3 is CASSRGGLAETGELFF. The CDR3 nucleotides read TGTGCCAGCAGCCGAGGAGGACTAGCGGAGACCGGGGAGCTGTTTTTT. Variable domain in full (rest from reference TRBV11-3 and TRBJ2-2): EAGVVQSPRYKIIEKKQPVAFWCNPISGHNTLYWYLQNLGQGPELLIRYENEEAVDDSQLPKDRFSAERLKGVDSTLKIQPAELGDSAVYLCASSRGGLAETGELFFGEGSRLTVL.

The chain links TRBV20-1 to TRBJ1-2; D is uncertain. The CDR3 has 10 residues. CDR1 DFQATT and CDR2 SNEGSKA come from the germline V gene (reference sequence). Trimming took off 6 bases at V and 12 bases at J, with 14 bases between the two ends. The CDR3 sequence is CSAPIMENTF. For the CDR3, the DNA is TGCAGTGCCCCGATAATGGAGAACACCTTC.

V is TRBV6-1 and J is TRBJ2-7; 11 nucleotides line up with TRBD2. Germline trimming cut 1 base from V and 0 bases from J; bases unmatched to any gene: 8. Germline V gene lookup returns CDR1 MNHNS and CDR2 SASEGT. CDR3 length: 18 amino acids. CDR3 loop: CASSEGLAGGILSYEQYF. CDR3 coding DNA: TGTGCCAGCAGTGAAGGGTTAGCGGGAGGGATCCTCTCCTACGAGCAGTACTTC.

V gene TRBV18 combines with J gene TRBJ2-5; D may be TRBD1 (6 bases). Germline V lookup: CDR1 KGHSH, CDR2 LQKENI. The V and J ends lost 2 bases and 5 bases respectively, with 9 bases between them. There are 13 residues in the CDR3. The DNA of the CDR3 is TGTGCCAGCTCACCAGGGGGCTACGAGACCCAGTACTTC. It specifies CASSPGGYETQYF.

V is TRBV9 and J is TRBJ2-1; 7 bases agree with TRBD2. After removal of 1 base from V and 3 bases from J, the junction contained 4 bases not matched to a gene. The CDR3 runs 15 residues. The V gene's germline CDR1 is SGDLS and CDR2 YYNGEE. The CDR3 DNA follows: TGTGCCAGCAGCGTAAGTACTAGCGACTACAATGAGCAGTTCTTC. It specifies CASSVSTSDYNEQFF. Full variable domain (missing parts from reference TRBV9 and TRBJ2-1): DSGVTQTPKHLITATGQRVTLRCSPRSGDLSVYWYQQSLDQGLQFLIQYYNGEERAKGNILERFSAQQFPDLHSELNLSSLELGDSALYFCASSVSTSDYNEQFFGPGTRLTVL.

This clone was picked up one time. This sequence joins TRBV5-1 and TRBJ2-5, with 7 bases fitting TRBD2. The CDR3 loop spans 15 amino acids. Germline values: CDR1 SGHRS, CDR2 YFSETQ. V trimming: 0 bases; J trimming: 2 bases; junction bases outside the gene matches: 4. The CDR3 reads CASSLGGEGQETQYF. The CDR3 bases are TGCGCCAGCAGCTTGGGCGGGGAGGGGCAAGAGACCCAGTACTTC.

This clone has a single count. J is TRBJ2-3 and V is TRBV4-1; a weak D match, TRBD1 (5 bases). CDR3 length equals 19 residues. Trimming shortened V by 0 bases and J by 3 bases, and 22 bases separated the two germline ends. Germline CDR1 is MGHRA and CDR2 is YSYEKL. The CDR3 bases are TGCGCCAGCAGCCAAGACCGCTCGTCAGGGTGGATTGGGACAGATACGCAGTATTTT. As protein: CASSQDRSSGWIGTDTQYF.

The chain links TRBV5-4 to TRBJ1-1; TRBD1 matches at 9 bases. Germline CDR1 and CDR2: SGHNT and YYREEE (reference sequence). V was pared by 5 bases and J by 0 bases, with 14 bases of the junction left unmatched. This CDR3 region has 18 residues. The CDR3 sequence: CASSTNLDRGFMNTEAFF. Here the CDR3 DNA reads TGTGCCAGCAGTACGAATCTCGACAGGGGGTTTATGAACACTGAAGCTTTCTTT.

The chain links TRBV27 to TRBJ2-7; D remains unclear. The CDR3 is 13 amino acids. Germline CDR1 is MNHEY and CDR2 is SMNVEV (reference sequence). Trimming removed 1 base at V and 1 base at J, with 5 bases between. The CDR3 spells CASSLLESYEQYF. Here the CDR3 DNA reads TGTGCCAGCAGTTTATTGGAGTCCTACGAGCAGTACTTC.

The chain couples TRBV7-2 to TRBJ1-5, with D maybe TRBD1 (6 bases). Trimming took off 4 bases at V and 0 bases at J, with 7 bases between the two ends. The CDR3 contains 14 residues. Germline V lookup: CDR1 SGHTA, CDR2 FQGNSA. The CDR3 spells CASSSDSSNQPQHF. The CDR3 nucleotides read TGTGCCAGCAGCTCGGACAGTAGCAATCAGCCCCAGCATTTT.

The V call is TRBV6-5, the J call TRBJ2-1; a possible D gene is TRBD2 (6 bases). The CDR3 extends over 13 amino acids. CDR1 is MNHEY and CDR2 is SVGAGI in the germline V gene. V was shortened by 9 bases and J by 7 bases, with 16 bases between the two germline ends. The CDR3 bases are TGTGCCAGTCTTTCCGGGACTCCTAATGAGCAGTTCTTC. Amino acid sequence: CASLSGTPNEQFF.

The chain combines TRBV4-3 with TRBJ2-7; D uncertain. V dropped 3 bases and J dropped 6 bases, with 12 bases sitting between them. This CDR3 spans 13 amino acids. The germline V gene has CDR1 LGHNA and CDR2 YSLEER. The DNA of the CDR3 is TGCGCCAGCAGCCAGACCCAAGTGGGCGAGCAGTACTTC. This encodes CASSQTQVGEQYF.

The chain carries TRBV15 and TRBJ2-3, with 8 bases that match TRBD1. The length of the CDR3 is 16 residues. V was pared by 1 base and J by 6 bases, with 9 bases of the junction left unmatched. In germline, CDR1 is LNHNV, CDR2 YYDKDF (reference sequence). CDR3 sequence: CATSRASGTGVDTQYF. The CDR3 DNA sequence: TGTGCCACCAGCAGAGCCTCCGGGACAGGAGTTGATACGCAGTATTTT.

This sequence joins TRBV7-3 and TRBJ2-7; D might be TRBD2 (6 bases). This CDR3 is 13 amino acids long. Looked up from germline, CDR1 is SGHTA and CDR2 is FQGTGA. Trimming cost V 3 bases and J 4 bases, with 10 bases left between them. This CDR3 is CASSFSGEYEQYF. CDR3 nucleotide sequence: TGTGCCAGCAGCTTTAGCGGAGAGTACGAGCAGTACTTC. The full variable domain, its missing parts supplied by reference TRBV7-3 and TRBJ2-7, is GAGVSQTPSNKVTEKGKYVELRCDPISGHTALYWYRQSLGQGPEFLIYFQGTGAADDSGLPNDRFFAVRPEGSVSTLKIQRTERGDSAVYLCASSFSGEYEQYFGPGTRLTVT.

The rearrangement links TRBV27 to TRBJ1-4; 9 nucleotides match TRBD1. This CDR3 has 17 amino acids. Germline CDR1 reads MNHEY; CDR2 reads SMNVEV (reference sequence). After removal of 3 bases from V and 8 bases from J, the junction contained 13 bases not matched to a gene. The CDR3, as DNA: TGTGCCAGCAGTTTCGGCGGACAGGGGCTGCTGGGCGAAAAACTGTTTTTT. It is translated as CASSFGGQGLLGEKLFF.

This clone was seen once. The rearrangement links TRBV6-1 to TRBJ1-4; D gene ambiguous. CDR1 MNHNS and CDR2 SASEGT come from the germline V gene. The CDR3 totals 14 residues. V shed 1 base and J shed 4 bases, with 7 bases lying between them. CDR3 DNA: TGTGCCAGCAGTGAAGTTTGGTTTAATGAAAAACTGTTTTTT. Protein product: CASSEVWFNEKLFF.